Here is one T cell receptor (beta chain) with its context. The entry originates in a study of blood T cell repertoires in COVID-19. In the authors' methods: Nucleated cell number was recorded as an estimate derived from reference gene primer amplification. Profiled with immunoSEQ multiplex PCR; TCRdb holds only in-frame clones, not every one. The V and J calls and clone size were taken over from that table, and D and trimming were inferred from the DNA. This repertoire shows around 420,000 clones, roughly 86% found once; its top ten account for roughly 2%. The ends were cut back, 7 bases at V and 8 bases at J, with 14 bases in the middle. CDR3 length: 12 residues. CDR1 and CDR2 from the germline V gene are SQVTM and ANQGSEA.

What was sequenced was PBMCs or T cells enriched from blood (not recorded which). The chain combines TRBV29-1 with TRBJ1-4; D is unresolved. The receptor comes from a woman in her 40s with acute COVID-19. The CDR3 spells CSAEQSGEKLFF. The CDR3 DNA reads TGCAGCGCCGAACAGTCGGGGGAAAAACTGTTTTTT.